Given below is one T cell receptor beta chain in context. Trimming shortened V by 5 bases and J by 5 bases, and 17 bases separated the two germline ends. The CDR3 is made up of 15 amino acids. CDR1 KGHSH and CDR2 LQKENI come from the germline V gene. This record belongs to a study of regulatory T cells in long-lasting Graves disease. Regarding time point: newly diagnosed GD, antithyroid drugs for less than 3 months. The TCR library was prepared using RNA isolated from PBMCs. Construction of TCR beta libraries relied on iRepertoire HTBI primers and on Arm-PCR targeting CDR3 regions. TCRdb analysed the multiplex PCR reads with MiXCR anew, one entry per CDR3 protein. The profile shows roughly 500,000 distinct CDR3 sequences, about 13% of them singletons. The same sample was also studied in work on T cells in Graves' hyperthyroidism and ophthalmopathy.

Sequencing was performed on peripheral blood mononuclear cells (PBMCs), taken at new diagnosis, from a patient treated with antithyroid drugs. The clonotype comes from a man aged 25-45 years with Graves disease. The genes are TRBV18 and TRBJ2-3, with D perhaps TRBD2 (6 bases). The CDR3 loop is CASSSRRGVGDTQYF. The CDR3 DNA sequence: TGTGCCAGCTCATCCCGTCGCGGGGTCGGAGATACGCAGTATTTT.